Listed below are T cell receptor beta chains from one sample, sequenced in a study of blood T cell repertoires in COVID-19. The data were produced by immunoSEQ multiplex PCR, yet TCRdb's version contains in-frame clones alone and is incomplete. The top ten clones hold 0.95% to 1% of a sample with some 260,000 clones, 88% of them seen once. Sequencing was carried out using peripheral blood. The receptors originated from a woman aged 35 to 49 who had recovered from COVID-19. Both conserved end residues are part of each CDR3. Fields, in order: D gene, J gene, V gene, clone size, CDR3 protein. The D gene is left open where the match is weak. Size is omitted from some rows. Given values are once, few, many or a class for expanded clones.

D gene: TRBD2
J gene: TRBJ2-1
V gene: TRBV3-1/TRBV3-2
clone size: .
CDR3 protein: CASSQDPFLAGEQFF

D gene: .
J gene: TRBJ1-2
V gene: TRBV5-4
clone size: once
CDR3 protein: CASTPQGGNYGYTF

D gene: .
J gene: TRBJ1-2
V gene: TRBV5-1
clone size: .
CDR3 protein: CASSLANGLTGGYTF

D gene: TRBD1
J gene: TRBJ1-3
V gene: TRBV19
clone size: .
CDR3 protein: CASSSQGAWGNTIYF

D gene: .
J gene: TRBJ1-2
V gene: TRBV4-3
clone size: few
CDR3 protein: CASSQARQDGYTF

D gene: TRBD1
J gene: TRBJ2-1
V gene: TRBV29-1
clone size: .
CDR3 protein: CSVPRTGSGSYNEQFF

D gene: .
J gene: TRBJ2-2
V gene: TRBV20-1
clone size: .
CDR3 protein: CSASPVGELFF

D gene: TRBD1
J gene: TRBJ1-3
V gene: TRBV6-2/TRBV6-3
clone size: .
CDR3 protein: CASTPWTGTGNTIYF

D gene: .
J gene: TRBJ1-2
V gene: TRBV21-1
clone size: once
CDR3 protein: CASSTQGPRVYGYTF

D gene: TRBD1
J gene: TRBJ1-6
V gene: TRBV19
clone size: .
CDR3 protein: CASTSTGEGGYNSPLHF

D gene: TRBD2
J gene: TRBJ2-1
V gene: TRBV6-1
clone size: once
CDR3 protein: CASGLAGGRDEQFF

D gene: .
J gene: TRBJ1-5
V gene: TRBV24-1
clone size: .
CDR3 protein: CATSDTGGDRGQPQHF

D gene: .
J gene: TRBJ2-1
V gene: TRBV11-2
clone size: .
CDR3 protein: CASSPKTRSSYNEQFF

D gene: TRBD1
J gene: TRBJ2-5
V gene: TRBV5-5
clone size: .
CDR3 protein: CASSLVDRVETQYF

D gene: TRBD2
J gene: TRBJ2-5
V gene: TRBV18
clone size: .
CDR3 protein: CASSPVGLAGQETQYF

D gene: .
J gene: TRBJ1-2
V gene: TRBV30
clone size: few
CDR3 protein: CAWSSGSGYGYTF

D gene: .
J gene: TRBJ1-2
V gene: TRBV3-1/TRBV3-2
clone size: .
CDR3 protein: CASSRGYYGYTF

D gene: .
J gene: TRBJ2-3
V gene: TRBV3-1/TRBV3-2
clone size: .
CDR3 protein: CASSPRTIGTDTQYF

D gene: .
J gene: TRBJ1-1
V gene: TRBV5-4
clone size: once
CDR3 protein: CASSSQLNTEAFF

D gene: TRBD1
J gene: TRBJ1-4
V gene: TRBV7-9
clone size: .
CDR3 protein: CASSPTGGGEKLFF

D gene: TRBD2
J gene: TRBJ2-3
V gene: TRBV3-1/TRBV3-2
clone size: .
CDR3 protein: CASSRKVGRREPTDTQYF

D gene: TRBD2
J gene: TRBJ2-1
V gene: TRBV9
clone size: .
CDR3 protein: CASSVGSGRANNEQFF

D gene: .
J gene: TRBJ2-6
V gene: TRBV9
clone size: .
CDR3 protein: CASSLRVSAGANVLTF

D gene: .
J gene: TRBJ2-3
V gene: TRBV27
clone size: few
CDR3 protein: CASSPWVGAADTQYF

D gene: TRBD1
J gene: TRBJ1-1
V gene: TRBV6-4
clone size: .
CDR3 protein: CASRPGQGFGWTEAFF

D gene: TRBD2
J gene: TRBJ2-1
V gene: TRBV27
clone size: .
CDR3 protein: CASRTSGYNEQFF

D gene: .
J gene: TRBJ1-3
V gene: TRBV11-3
clone size: .
CDR3 protein: CASSLTGPSGNTIYF

D gene: TRBD2
J gene: TRBJ2-1
V gene: TRBV7-9
clone size: .
CDR3 protein: CASSLMGLADYNEQFF

D gene: .
J gene: TRBJ2-1
V gene: TRBV15
clone size: .
CDR3 protein: CATSRTLDNEQFF

D gene: TRBD2
J gene: TRBJ2-6
V gene: TRBV18
clone size: .
CDR3 protein: CASSPPGLAARPGANVLTF

D gene: .
J gene: TRBJ1-1
V gene: TRBV10-3
clone size: .
CDR3 protein: CAITQGSNTEAFF

D gene: TRBD2
J gene: TRBJ2-2
V gene: TRBV10-3
clone size: .
CDR3 protein: CAISDPPGGVPNTGELFF

D gene: .
J gene: TRBJ2-2
V gene: TRBV5-6
clone size: once
CDR3 protein: CASSDTPAGWGGELFF

D gene: TRBD2
J gene: TRBJ2-3
V gene: TRBV13
clone size: .
CDR3 protein: CASSLVGGRDTQYF

D gene: .
J gene: TRBJ2-3
V gene: TRBV5-1
clone size: .
CDR3 protein: CASSLGGTREYF

D gene: TRBD1
J gene: TRBJ1-3
V gene: TRBV4-2
clone size: .
CDR3 protein: CASSQGTGSPGNTIYF

D gene: .
J gene: TRBJ2-5
V gene: TRBV5-1
clone size: .
CDR3 protein: CASSRTTGFQETQYF

D gene: .
J gene: TRBJ2-4
V gene: TRBV18
clone size: .
CDR3 protein: CASSPPAGAKNIQYF

D gene: TRBD1
J gene: TRBJ2-2
V gene: TRBV4-3
clone size: few
CDR3 protein: CASSQGDRGPGELFF

D gene: .
J gene: TRBJ2-3
V gene: TRBV21-1
clone size: .
CDR3 protein: CASRTSGRADTQYF

D gene: .
J gene: TRBJ1-2
V gene: TRBV10-3
clone size: .
CDR3 protein: CAISAGADINGYTF

D gene: .
J gene: TRBJ2-3
V gene: TRBV19
clone size: .
CDR3 protein: CASSKNPSVVRDTQYF

D gene: .
J gene: TRBJ2-7
V gene: TRBV6-1
clone size: .
CDR3 protein: CASSEGPVDTREEQYF

D gene: .
J gene: TRBJ1-4
V gene: TRBV3-1/TRBV3-2
clone size: .
CDR3 protein: CASSQDPRKQAF

D gene: .
J gene: TRBJ1-3
V gene: TRBV19
clone size: .
CDR3 protein: CASRSATGNTIYF

D gene: TRBD2
J gene: TRBJ2-3
V gene: TRBV5-4
clone size: once
CDR3 protein: CASSLRGDPDTQYF

D gene: TRBD1
J gene: TRBJ2-2
V gene: TRBV9
clone size: .
CDR3 protein: CASTGQGLTGELFF